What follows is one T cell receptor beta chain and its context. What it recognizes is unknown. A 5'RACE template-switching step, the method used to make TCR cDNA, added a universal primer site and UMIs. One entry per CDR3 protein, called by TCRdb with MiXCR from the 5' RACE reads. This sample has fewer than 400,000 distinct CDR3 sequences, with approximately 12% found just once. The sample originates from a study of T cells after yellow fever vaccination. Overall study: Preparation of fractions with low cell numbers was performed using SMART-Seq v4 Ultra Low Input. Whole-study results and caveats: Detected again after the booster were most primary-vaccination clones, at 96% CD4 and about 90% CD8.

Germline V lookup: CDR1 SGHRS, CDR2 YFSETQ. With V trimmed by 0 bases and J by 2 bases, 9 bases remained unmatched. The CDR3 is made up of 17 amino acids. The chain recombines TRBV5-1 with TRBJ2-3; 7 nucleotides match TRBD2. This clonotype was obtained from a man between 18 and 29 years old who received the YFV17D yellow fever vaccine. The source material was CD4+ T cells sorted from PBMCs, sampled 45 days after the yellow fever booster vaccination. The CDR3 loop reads CASSLDRLADLTDTQYF. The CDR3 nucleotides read TGCGCCAGCAGCTTGGATCGCCTAGCGGACCTCACAGATACGCAGTATTTT. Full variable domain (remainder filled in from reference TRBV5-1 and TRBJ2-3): KAGVTQTPRYLIKTRGQQVTLSCSPISGHRSVSWYQQTPGQGLQFLFEYFSETQRNKGNFPGRFSGRQFSNSRSEMNVSTLELGDSALYLCASSLDRLADLTDTQYFGPGTRLTVL.